The clone carrying this T cell receptor beta chain was counted only a few times. Its antigen is undetermined. The sample originates from a study of shared clonotypes between healthy human individuals. Overall study results and limits: Of the naive CD4 clonotypes, roughly 5% were shared across several donors. The study sampled only blood, and tissue repertoires likely differ. Non-shared clonotypes had lower generation probabilities than those shared by all four donors.

Sequencing used immunoSEQ multiplex PCR; TCRdb keeps in-frame clones, though not all of them. This table has about 2 million clones, approximately 95% appearing once. The CDR3 runs to 15 residues. V gave up 8 bases and J gave up 0 bases, with 15 bases separating them. Germline V gene sequence: CDR1 ENHRY, CDR2 SYGVKD. A CD45RA+ naive subset and a CD45RA-negative memory subset were split from CD4+ cells. The clonotype comes from a young man in good health. V and J are TRBV10-3 and TRBJ2-3; D remains unclear. The sequenced sample was naive CD4+ T cells sorted from blood. Described subset: CD45RA+ positively selected. CDR3 protein: CAIAPMAASTDTQYF. The CDR3 DNA reads TGTGCCATCGCCCCGATGGCAGCCAGCACAGATACGCAGTATTTT.